The clone carrying this TCR beta chain was observed a handful of times. Its antigen is currently unknown. This entry comes from a study of blood T cells in healthy people across ages. Germline CDR1 reads MNHNY; CDR2 reads SVGAGI (reference sequence). Trimming removed 8 bases from V and 6 bases from J; junction bases left unmatched: 0. The CDR3 runs to 11 residues. The study's findings and limits: Naive T cell percentage and TCR beta diversity correlated strongly.

Combining a sample-barcoded 5' primer with a J-beta primer mix, a second PCR ran for roughly 6 to 11 cycles. TCRdb re-analysed the 5' RACE reads in MiXCR, keeping a single row per CDR3 protein. The sample records fewer than 650,000 distinct CDR3 sequences, 25% to 35% being singletons. These sequences were also reported in another study, on T cells of mothers and their children. That report notes: In this cohort, donors were a few healthy Caucasian mothers plus their six children. Using approximately 1.5 ug per 15 ul, all extracted RNA underwent cDNA synthesis. For related and unrelated pairs alike, thymic selection shapes TCR recombination output similarly.

This clonotype was sampled from a boy younger than 10 in good health. Sequenced: blood. V and J are TRBV6-6 and TRBJ2-7; 11 nucleotides agree with TRBD2. CDR3 sequence: CASGTSGEQYF. DNA for the CDR3: TGTGCCAGCGGGACTAGCGGCGAGCAGTACTTC.